The entry below gives a single T cell receptor (beta chain) sequence along with its context. This clonotype was counted at least ten times. Its antigen is still unknown. No much larger clonotype is one base removed from it; base qualities were not supplied. A patient counted as having stable Graves' hyperthyroidism if no progression to ophthalmopathy occurred over 18 months of follow-up. Hyperthyroidism patients were newly diagnosed, had a disease duration of under 2 months, and were aged 18 to 65 years. Any patient with an uncontrolled infection, another autoimmune disease, pregnancy or lactation was excluded. Diagnoses relied on clinical symptoms, serum thyroxine and TRAb, thyroid ultrasound and orbital computed tomography. PBMCs were separated from 8 to 10 ml of fresh peripheral blood using Ficoll-Paque density gradient centrifugation. Trizol reagent was used to extract total RNA, and RNA quality was then checked on an Agilent 2100 Bioanalyzer.

Amplification of TCR beta CDR3 regions was carried out from RNA transcripts. For the first round of RT-PCR on the TCR CDR3, the HTBI primer set was used together with the Qiagen OneStep RT-PCR kit. Libraries were constructed in a second round of multiplex PCR, after which size selection and purification were carried out. The libraries were sequenced on an Illumina HiSeq2000 using paired-end 100 bp reads. Under the source paper's analysis protocol: SOAPnuke was used to process the raw data, removing reads that contained adapters or uncalled bases, had a mean Phred below 15, or lacked an exact match to the constant primer or identifier. COPE v1.2.5 was used to merge high-quality paired reads, and clonotypes were defined as unique nucleotide sequences. MiTCR v1.1 was used to align clonotypes to the IMGT TRBV, TRBD and TRBJ reference segments. The analysis included only V-J combinations with a frequency above 0.0001, which together covered roughly 99% of the repertoires. A TCS score was defined as the ratio of F50 (clonal expansion) to E x V (chaos), with BLOSUM62-based TCRdist applied between CDR3 peptides within each V-J. Welch's t-statistics and random forest reduced 500 to 650 V-J features to some 14, which were used in a naive Bayes classifier (R e1071). TCRdb reworked the public reads: Q25 trimming with fastp, MiXCR clone assembly, productive beta chains retained. Identical CDR3 proteins give one entry, which carries the most common genes and DNA. These V and J calls originate from TCRdb's pipeline instead of the authors' own analysis. This sample gives 400,000 to 600,000 distinct CDR3 sequences in total; less than 25% of them show up just once. 26% of the sample comes from the top ten.

The V and J ends are trimmed by 3 bases and 6 bases, leaving 11 bases between them. From its cysteine to its phenylalanine, the CDR3 spans 13 amino acids. Only CDR3 DNA remains: 39 bases, in frame from the first base. The data belong to a study of T cells in Graves' hyperthyroidism and ophthalmopathy (dated by TCRdb to between 2017 and 2020). Notes on the research overall: Peripheral blood samples were taken at the time of initial diagnosis, prior to any treatment. To identify distinguishing TCR V-J signatures, a discovery cohort of 100 or so patients was used, comprising 43 with Graves' ophthalmopathy and around 57 with stable Graves' hyperthyroidism. An independent validation cohort of under 20 hyperthyroidism patients and 15 or so patients who later progressed to ophthalmopathy tested prospective prediction of ophthalmopathy. The roughly 91 discovery patients were randomly split 7:3 into training and test sets. Thyroid tissue and blood T-cell repertoires from six Graves' hyperthyroidism patients were also compared in the study. After blood sampling, hyperthyroidism patients were treated with methimazole at a starting dose of 30 mg daily, and ophthalmopathy patients were treated with high-dose intravenous methylprednisolone. TCR Vbeta CDR3 sequencing of some 140 peripheral blood samples (over 40 ophthalmopathy, 75 to 80 hyperthyroidism and roughly 17 progressor patients) is reported in the paper. General conclusions and limits of the study: In validation, the model predicted progression to ophthalmopathy with roughly 66% sensitivity and around 72% specificity, a median of around 6.6 months before onset. No statistical method was used to set the sample size in advance, and investigators knew the group allocation. Blood samples also contained most of the expanded thyroid clonotypes (frequency above 0.001), which suggests that blood repertoires may reflect thyroid immune responses. A 13 V-J signature model separated ophthalmopathy from stable hyperthyroidism, with 87.88% sensitivity and 81.08% specificity in cross-validation and 80%/75% in testing.

Material: blood. The sequence came from a man aged 18-30 years with Graves' hyperthyroidism. The sequence is built from TRBV12-3 or TRBV12-4 and TRBJ1-2; the D gene is possibly TRBD1, with 5 bases matching. The CDR3 protein: CASSLRQHNGYTF. The nucleotides read TGTGCCAGCAGTTTGAGACAGCACAATGGCTACACCTTC.